This T cell receptor (beta chain) was identified in a study of cytomegalovirus exposure and HLA in healthy donors. Turning to the study itself: Early released data comprised about 85 million unique TCRs from HLA-typed donors.

General study results and limits: Productive status was seen about 87% or about 30% of the time for most TCR beta V segments in an earlier analysis.

Primers for the PCR totalled 60 Vbeta and 13 Jbeta. Method: immunoSEQ multiplex PCR; TCRdb's copy keeps in-frame clones and lacks some. Among 130,000 to 150,000 clones listed, around 75% were seen once. V gave up 5 bases and J gave up 3 bases, with 20 bases separating them. The CDR3 loop spans 17 amino acids. CDR1 is SGHTA, CDR2 FQGNSA, per germline. This clone showed up just once. What it binds is not known. Sample: PBMCs. This receptor was taken from a woman aged 18-29 years in good health and CMV-seronegative. The chain is built from TRBV7-2 and TRBJ2-1, with D possibly matching TRBD2 (6 bases). In DNA, the CDR3 is TGTGCCAGCAGCCCCGGGCGAGGTAGCGGAATCTACAATGAGCAGTTCTTC. Translation gives CASSPGRGSGIYNEQFF.